Following are 10 T cell receptor beta chains from one sample sequenced in a study of T cells in Graves' hyperthyroidism and ophthalmopathy. The investigators amplified TCR beta CDR3 regions from RNA transcripts. In the first-round RT-PCR of the TCR CDR3, the HTBI primer set was used. One entry per CDR3 protein results from TCRdb running MiXCR on the multiplex PCR reads. This repertoire shows around 260,000 distinct CDR3 sequences, about 25% found once; its top ten account for around 28%. Sequencing input: blood. The source of these receptors is a man aged 40-55 years with Graves' hyperthyroidism that later progressed to Graves' ophthalmopathy.

In this sample, this clonotype turned up many times. V is TRBV18 and J is TRBJ2-7; TRBD1 agrees at 8 bases. This CDR3 region has 13 residues. V shed 3 bases and J 6 bases; nucleotides not matched to a gene: 4. Germline CDR1 reads KGHSH; CDR2 reads LQKENI. CDR3 residues: CASSPNTGGEQYF. CDR3 nucleotide sequence: TGTGCCAGCTCACCTAACACAGGGGGCGAGCAGTACTTC.

Ten or more counts support this clonotype. This chain links TRBV2 with TRBJ1-2; perhaps TRBD1 as D (6 bases). This CDR3 has 13 amino acids. Trimming shortened V by 2 bases and J by 5 bases, and 9 bases separated the two germline ends. From germline, CDR1 is SNHLY and CDR2 FYNNEI. As DNA, the CDR3 is TGTGCCAGCAGTGAAAAGGGGGGTTATGGCTACACCTTC. This translates into CASSEKGGYGYTF.

The gene calls are TRBV29-1 and TRBJ1-1; possibly TRBD1 for D (5 bases). Trimming cost V 4 bases and J 1 base, with 7 bases left between them. This CDR3 has 12 residues. Germline loops: CDR1 SQVTM, CDR2 ANQGSEA. The CDR3 is CSVVQENTEAFF. Here the CDR3 DNA reads TGCAGCGTTGTACAGGAGAACACTGAAGCTTTCTTT.

This clonotype was observed at least ten times. The V call is TRBV28, the J call TRBJ2-7; D gene uncertain. V lost 5 bases and J lost 4, with 15 bases in between. The germline V gene encodes CDR1 MDHEN and CDR2 SYDVKM. This CDR3 has 14 amino acids. CDR3 protein: CASSASGSTYEQYF. The CDR3 DNA reads TGTGCCAGCAGTGCATCGGGTTCGACGTACGAGCAGTACTTC.

The chain is built from TRBV20-1 and TRBJ2-7; TRBD1 aligns across 8 bases. The CDR3 is 15 residues long. V trimming: 5 bases; J trimming: 3 bases; junction bases outside the gene matches: 12. Germline CDR1 reads DFQATT; CDR2 reads SNEGSKA (reference sequence). CDR3 bases: TGCAGTGCTTCCGGGACAGGAAACCCTGGCTACGAGCAGTACTTC. This encodes CSASGTGNPGYEQYF.

The V call is TRBV20-1, the J call TRBJ1-5, with TRBD1 matching over 9 bases. Germline trimming cut 3 bases from V and 2 bases from J; bases unmatched to any gene: 11. Per germline, CDR1 DFQATT and CDR2 SNEGSKA (reference sequence). The CDR3 sequence is 17 residues long. Written as DNA, the CDR3 is TGCAGTGCTAGCGCCGGACAGGGGTTTATAGGCAATCAGCCCCAGCATTTT. It specifies CSASAGQGFIGNQPQHF.

At least ten counts were recorded for this clonotype. The chain has TRBV28 and TRBJ2-7; TRBD1 agrees at 11 bases. Trimming at V came to 7 bases and at J to 6 bases, leaving 8 bases not matched to a gene. Germline V CDR1 and CDR2: MDHEN, SYDVKM. The CDR3 has 14 amino acids. The CDR3, as DNA: TGTGCCAGCACTACCGGGACAGGGGGTCGCGAGCAGTACTTC. This sequence encodes CASTTGTGGREQYF.

The chain links TRBV12-3 or TRBV12-4 to TRBJ2-5; TRBD1 is a possible D gene (6 bases). Between the trimmed V and J ends, which lost 5 bases and 4 bases, there was a span of 17 bases. The CDR3 loop spans 15 amino acids. The DNA of the CDR3 is TGTGCCAGCAGTCCTCGGACTGGCAGGGGAGAGACCCAGTACTTC. It translates to CASSPRTGRGETQYF.

CDR3 residues: CAWTSGSYEQYF. The CDR3, as DNA: TGTGCCTGGACTAGCGGGAGCTACGAGCAGTACTTC. The chain links TRBV30 to TRBJ2-7, with TRBD2 matching 10 bases. Germline trimming cut 4 bases from V and 3 bases from J; bases unmatched to any gene: 0. Germline CDR1 and CDR2: GTSNPN and SVGIG (reference sequence). This CDR3 spans 12 amino acids. The full variable domain, with the rest looked up from reference TRBV30 and TRBJ2-7, is SQTIHQWPATLVQPVGSPLSLECTVEGTSNPNLYWYRQAAGRGLQLLFYSVGIGQISSEVPQNLSASRPQDRQFILSSKKLLLSDSGFYLCAWTSGSYEQYFGPGTRLTVT.

The chain recombines TRBV6-2 or TRBV6-3 with TRBJ1-1; no firm D call. From germline, CDR1 is MNHEY and CDR2 SVGEGT. This CDR3 comprises 14 residues. V was clipped by 6 bases and J by 6 bases, with 17 bases between them. In nucleotides, the CDR3 is TGTGCCAGCAGCCTCGTACCTGAACACTCTGAAGCTTTCTTT. Translation: CASSLVPEHSEAFF.